The T cell receptor (beta chain) described here comes from a study of T cell responses to AZD1222 COVID-19 vaccine. Study-level background: Second doses that came at about 4 or about 12 weeks were put together. General study points: Sampling captured repertoires only after the peak T cell response. Dominant at 160-218 and 743-854, vaccine-associated CD4 TCRs also spanned spike. Possibly, clonal diversity was underestimated; donors were largely white British and included more females.

Sequenced by immunoSEQ multiplex PCR; TCRdb stores in-frame clones only, minus some. This table has some 120,000 clones, around 87% appearing once. By sample fraction, this clone is medium-sized (0.01 to 0.1%). Antigen unknown. The clonotype comes from an adult in good health. The material sequenced was peripheral blood, taken on day 0 of AZD1222 vaccination.

The CDR3 DNA sequence: TGTGCCACCAGTCCGGGGTACAGGGGGAACAATCAGCCCCAGCATTTT. This sequence encodes CATSPGYRGNNQPQHF. The rearrangement joins TRBV24-1 to TRBJ1-5; 8 bases line up with TRBD1. Germline assignment: CDR1 KGHDR and CDR2 SFDVKD. This CDR3 has 16 residues. V lost 6 bases and J lost 3; bases outside the gene matches: 9.